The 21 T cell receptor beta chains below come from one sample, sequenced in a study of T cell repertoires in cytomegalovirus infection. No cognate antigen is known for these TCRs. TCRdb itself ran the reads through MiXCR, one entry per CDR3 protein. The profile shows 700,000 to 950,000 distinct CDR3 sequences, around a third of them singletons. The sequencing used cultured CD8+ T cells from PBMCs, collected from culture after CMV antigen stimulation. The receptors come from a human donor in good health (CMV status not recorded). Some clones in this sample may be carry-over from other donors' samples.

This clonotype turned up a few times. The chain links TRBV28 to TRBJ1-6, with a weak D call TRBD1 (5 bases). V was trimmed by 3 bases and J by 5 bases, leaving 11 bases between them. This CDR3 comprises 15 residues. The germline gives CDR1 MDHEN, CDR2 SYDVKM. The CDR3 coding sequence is TGTGCCAGCAGTTTGGGGGACCCGCATAATTCACCCCTCCACTTT. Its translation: CASSLGDPHNSPLHF. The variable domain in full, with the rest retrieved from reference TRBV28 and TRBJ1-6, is DVKVTQSSRYLVKRTGEKVFLECVQDMDHENMFWYRQDPGLGLRLIYFSYDVKMKEKGDIPEGYSVSREKKERFSLILESASTNQTSMYLCASSLGDPHNSPLHFGNGTRLTVT.

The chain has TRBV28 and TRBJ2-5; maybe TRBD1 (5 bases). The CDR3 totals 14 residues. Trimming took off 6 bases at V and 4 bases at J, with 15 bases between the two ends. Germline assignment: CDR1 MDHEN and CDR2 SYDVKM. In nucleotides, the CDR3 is TGTGCCAGCAGCCCAGACAGACGTGGAGAGACCCAGTACTTC. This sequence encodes CASSPDRRGETQYF.

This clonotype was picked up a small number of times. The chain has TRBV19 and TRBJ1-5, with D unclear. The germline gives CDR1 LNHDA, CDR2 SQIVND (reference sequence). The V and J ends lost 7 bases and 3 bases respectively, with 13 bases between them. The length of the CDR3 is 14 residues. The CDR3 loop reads CASKTGRNNQPQHF. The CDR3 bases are TGTGCCAGTAAGACGGGTCGGAACAATCAGCCCCAGCATTTT.

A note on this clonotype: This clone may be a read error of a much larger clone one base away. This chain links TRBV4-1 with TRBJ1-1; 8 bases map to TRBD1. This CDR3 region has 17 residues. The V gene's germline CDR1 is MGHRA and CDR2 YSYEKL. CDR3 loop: CVSSHRDRHLMNTEAFF. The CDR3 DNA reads TGCGTCAGCAGCCATCGGGACAGGCACCTTATGAACACTGAAGCTTTCTTT.

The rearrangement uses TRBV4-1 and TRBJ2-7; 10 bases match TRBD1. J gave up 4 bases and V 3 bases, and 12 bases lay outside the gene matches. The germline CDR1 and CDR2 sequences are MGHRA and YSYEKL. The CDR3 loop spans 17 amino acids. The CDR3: CASSQDFRDRGLYEQYV. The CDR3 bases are TGCGCCAGCAGCCAGGATTTTCGGGACAGGGGTCTGTACGAGCAGTACGTC.

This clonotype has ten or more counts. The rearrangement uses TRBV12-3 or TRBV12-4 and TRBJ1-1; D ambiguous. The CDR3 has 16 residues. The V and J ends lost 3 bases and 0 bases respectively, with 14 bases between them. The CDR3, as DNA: TGTGCCAGCAGTTTTACAGCCCATATGCTGAACACTGAAGCTTTCTTT. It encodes CASSFTAHMLNTEAFF.

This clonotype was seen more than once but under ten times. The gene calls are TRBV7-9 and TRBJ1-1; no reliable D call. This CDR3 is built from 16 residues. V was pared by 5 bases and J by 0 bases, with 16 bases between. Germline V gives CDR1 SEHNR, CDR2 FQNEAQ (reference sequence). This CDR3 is CASSPLEPGLNTEAFF. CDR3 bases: TGTGCCAGCAGCCCCCTCGAACCGGGGTTGAACACTGAAGCTTTCTTT.

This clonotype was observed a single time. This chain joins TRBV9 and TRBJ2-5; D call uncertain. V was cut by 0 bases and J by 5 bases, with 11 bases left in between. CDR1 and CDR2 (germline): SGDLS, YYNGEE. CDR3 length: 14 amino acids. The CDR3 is CASSVGPAWETQYF. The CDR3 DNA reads TGTGCCAGCAGCGTAGGACCGGCGTGGGAGACCCAGTACTTC.

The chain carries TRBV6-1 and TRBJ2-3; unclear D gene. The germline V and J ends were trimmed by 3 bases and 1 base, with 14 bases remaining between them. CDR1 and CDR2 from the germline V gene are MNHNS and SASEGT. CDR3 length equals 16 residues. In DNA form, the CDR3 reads TGTGCCAGCAGTGAGTCTCCCAGCAAAGGCACAGATACGCAGTATTTT. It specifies CASSESPSKGTDTQYF.

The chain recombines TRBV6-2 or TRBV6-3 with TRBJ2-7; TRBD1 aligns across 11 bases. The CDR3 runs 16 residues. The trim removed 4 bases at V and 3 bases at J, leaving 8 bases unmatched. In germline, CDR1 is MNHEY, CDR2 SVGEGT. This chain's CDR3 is CASSWNGQGAIYEQYV. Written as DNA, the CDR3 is TGTGCCAGCAGTTGGAACGGACAGGGGGCCATCTACGAGCAGTACGTC.

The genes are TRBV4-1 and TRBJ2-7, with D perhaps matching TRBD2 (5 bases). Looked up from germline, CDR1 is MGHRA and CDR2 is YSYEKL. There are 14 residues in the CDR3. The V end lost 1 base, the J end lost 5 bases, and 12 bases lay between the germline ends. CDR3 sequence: CASSQGRQWDEQYF. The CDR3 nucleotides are TGCGCCAGCAGCCAAGGGAGGCAGTGGGACGAGCAGTACTTC.

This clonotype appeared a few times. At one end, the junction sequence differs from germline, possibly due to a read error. In DNA form, the CDR3 reads TGTGCCAGCAGCCGGGTCCCGGGGCTCTTAGAGCAGTTCTTC. Translating it yields CASSRVPGLLEQFF. This rearrangement joins TRBV4-1 to TRBJ2-1; possibly TRBD1 or TRBD2 for D (5 bases each). CDR1 and CDR2 from the germline V gene are MGHRA and YSYEKL. This CDR3 comprises 14 residues.

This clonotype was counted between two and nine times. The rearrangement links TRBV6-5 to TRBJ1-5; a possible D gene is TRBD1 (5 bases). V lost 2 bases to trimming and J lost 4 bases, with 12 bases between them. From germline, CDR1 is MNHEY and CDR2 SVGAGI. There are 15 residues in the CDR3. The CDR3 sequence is CASSYRTGGNQPQHF. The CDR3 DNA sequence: TGTGCCAGCAGTTACCGTACAGGAGGTAATCAGCCCCAGCATTTT.

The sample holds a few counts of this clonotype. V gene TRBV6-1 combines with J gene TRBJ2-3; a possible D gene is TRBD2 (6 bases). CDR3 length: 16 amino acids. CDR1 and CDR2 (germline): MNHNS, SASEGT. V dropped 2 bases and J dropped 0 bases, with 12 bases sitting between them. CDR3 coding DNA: TGTGCCAGCAGTGAATGGCGGGAAAGTAGCACAGATACGCAGTATTTT. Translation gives CASSEWRESSTDTQYF.

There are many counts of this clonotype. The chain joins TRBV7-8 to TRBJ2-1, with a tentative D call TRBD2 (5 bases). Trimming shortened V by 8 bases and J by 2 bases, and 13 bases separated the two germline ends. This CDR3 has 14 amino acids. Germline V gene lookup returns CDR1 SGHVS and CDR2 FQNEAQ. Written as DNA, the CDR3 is TGTGCCAGCGCCCTAGCCGTCGCCTACAATGAGCAGTTCTTC. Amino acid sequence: CASALAVAYNEQFF.

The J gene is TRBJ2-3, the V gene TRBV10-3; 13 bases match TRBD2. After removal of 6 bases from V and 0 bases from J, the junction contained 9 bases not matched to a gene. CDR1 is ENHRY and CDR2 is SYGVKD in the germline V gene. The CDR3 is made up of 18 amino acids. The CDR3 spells CAISSTSGGYSSTDTQYF. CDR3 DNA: TGTGCCATCAGCTCGACTAGCGGGGGGTATTCTAGCACAGATACGCAGTATTTT.

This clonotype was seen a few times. The CDR3 region is CASSLGTSGGAQETQYF. The DNA for the CDR3 is TGTGCCAGCAGCTTAGGGACTAGCGGGGGAGCTCAAGAGACCCAGTACTTC. The chain joins TRBV7-9 to TRBJ2-5, with 13 bases fitting TRBD2. Trimming removed 1 base from V and 2 bases from J; junction bases left unmatched: 4. This CDR3 region has 17 residues. Germline values: CDR1 SEHNR, CDR2 FQNEAQ (reference sequence).

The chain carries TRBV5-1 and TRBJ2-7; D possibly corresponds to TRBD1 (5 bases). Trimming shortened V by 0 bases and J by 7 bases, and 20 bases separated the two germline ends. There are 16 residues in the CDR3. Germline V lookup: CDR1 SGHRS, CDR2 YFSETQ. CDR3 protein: CASSLAERTPPMEQYF. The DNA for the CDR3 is TGCGCCAGCAGCTTGGCCGAGAGGACACCTCCGATGGAGCAGTACTTC. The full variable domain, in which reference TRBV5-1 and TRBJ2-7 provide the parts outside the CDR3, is KAGVTQTPRYLIKTRGQQVTLSCSPISGHRSVSWYQQTPGQGLQFLFEYFSETQRNKGNFPGRFSGRQFSNSRSEMNVSTLELGDSALYLCASSLAERTPPMEQYFGPGTRLTVT.

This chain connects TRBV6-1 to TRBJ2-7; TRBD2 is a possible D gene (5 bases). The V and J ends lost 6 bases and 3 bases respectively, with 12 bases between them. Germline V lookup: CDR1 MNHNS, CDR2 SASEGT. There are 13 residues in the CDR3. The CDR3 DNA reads TGTGCCAGCAGAAAGACTATTATCTACGAGCAGTACTTC. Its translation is CASRKTIIYEQYF.

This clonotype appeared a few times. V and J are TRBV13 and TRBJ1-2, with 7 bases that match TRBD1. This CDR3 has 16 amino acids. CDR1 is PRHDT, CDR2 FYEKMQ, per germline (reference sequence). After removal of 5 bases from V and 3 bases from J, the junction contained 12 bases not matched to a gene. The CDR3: CASSPPTGVRDYGYTF. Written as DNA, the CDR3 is TGTGCCAGCAGCCCGCCAACAGGGGTTAGGGACTATGGCTACACCTTC.

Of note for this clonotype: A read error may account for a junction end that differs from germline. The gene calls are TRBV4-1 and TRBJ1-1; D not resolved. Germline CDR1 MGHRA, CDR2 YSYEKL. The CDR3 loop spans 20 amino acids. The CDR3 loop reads CASNQESAFNSVYLNTEAFF. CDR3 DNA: TGTGCCAGCAACCAAGAATCCGCTTTCAACTCAGTGTATTTGAACACTGAAGCTTTCTTT.